This section outlines one TCR beta chain sequence together with its context. Its antigen is not yet known. No much larger clone is present one base from it, and per-base qualities are unavailable. Library creation used the immunoSEQ multiplex PCR assay. This is the immuneACCESS table as TCRdb keeps it, with only in-frame sequences that have V and J called. A part of the clones is gone; compared with another copy, unresolved V genes explain less than half, and the rest is unexplained. For this sample the table gives roughly 88,000 clones, of which approximately 91% were detected only once. The top ten hold 0.92% of the sample. V drops 2 bases and J drops 14 bases, leaving 18 bases in between. The CDR3 sequence holds 12 residues, the cysteine and phenylalanine included. Only the CDR3 DNA stays, 36 bases, in frame from base 1. CDR1 GTSNPN and CDR2 SVGIG are derived from the germline V gene (reference sequence).

This entry is derived from a study of control samples from healthy donors and cancer patients (dated by TCRdb to the early 2020s). The sequenced sample consisted of blood. This TCR came from a woman aged 25 to 39 in good health. This sequence uses TRBV30 and TRBJ1-1; no D gene can be assigned with confidence. CDR3 protein: CAWSLGPAGFFF. The nucleotide sequence is TGTGCCTGGAGTCTAGGACCTGCCGGGTTCTTCTTT.